One sample yielded the 28 T cell receptor beta chains listed below, sequenced in a study of technical replicates of blood from several donors. Profiling relied on immunoSEQ multiplex PCR, and the TCRdb table lists in-frame clones only, not all of them. The data hold roughly 80,000 clones, with around 94% observed a single time. Sequenced: T cells isolated from PBMCs. These receptors all stem from a human donor in good health.

The chain has TRBV19 and TRBJ1-2, with D perhaps matching TRBD1 (5 bases). Germline CDR1 is LNHDA and CDR2 is SQIVND (reference sequence). The CDR3 runs to 13 residues. Trimming removed 4 bases at V and 4 bases at J, with 10 bases between. The CDR3 reads CASSTGHIYGYTF. In DNA form, the CDR3 reads TGTGCCAGTAGTACCGGACATATCTATGGCTACACCTTC.

The rearrangement joins TRBV30 to TRBJ1-2; TRBD1 might be the D (6 bases). Germline CDR1 reads GTSNPN; CDR2 reads SVGIG (reference sequence). V was shortened by 3 bases and J by 7 bases, with 12 bases between the two germline ends. This CDR3 is built from 12 residues. The CDR3 spells CAWSPPRGGYTF. The CDR3 bases are TGTGCCTGGAGCCCTCCCAGGGGTGGCTACACCTTC.

CDR3 bases: TGTGCCAGATCTCCGGGACAGCAATATGGCTACACCTTC. Translation gives CARSPGQQYGYTF. This sequence joins TRBV5-6 and TRBJ1-2; 7 nucleotides agree with TRBD1. Germline V lookup: CDR1 SGHDT, CDR2 YYEEEE. V shed 8 bases, J shed 5 bases, and the junction held 9 bases outside the gene matches. The CDR3 has 13 residues. Variable domain in full (rest from reference TRBV5-6 and TRBJ1-2): DAGVTQSPTHLIKTRGQQVTLRCSPKSGHDTVSWYQQALGQGPQFIFQYYEEEERQRGNFPDRFSGHQFPNYSSELNVNALLLGDSALYLCARSPGQQYGYTFGSGTRLTVV.

The J gene is TRBJ2-5, the V gene TRBV13; the match to TRBD2 covers 8 bases. This CDR3 is built from 13 residues. Germline V gene sequence: CDR1 PRHDT, CDR2 FYEKMQ (reference sequence). J was trimmed by 5 bases and V by 4 bases; bases with no gene match: 3. CDR3 sequence reads: CASSWTSRETQYF. CDR3 coding DNA: TGTGCCAGCAGCTGGACTAGCCGGGAGACCCAGTACTTC.

V gene TRBV7-3 combines with J gene TRBJ1-2; D is perhaps TRBD1 (5 bases). V was pared by 0 bases and J by 3 bases, with 14 bases between. Germline V gene data show CDR1 as SGHTA and CDR2 as FQGTGA. The CDR3 extends over 16 amino acids. For the CDR3, the DNA is TGTGCCAGCAGCTTAACGTTTCCTCCAGGGTACTATGGCTACACCTTC. Its protein is CASSLTFPPGYYGYTF.

The V gene is TRBV30, the J gene TRBJ2-1; no clear D. The CDR3 length is 13 residues. The germline V gene has CDR1 GTSNPN and CDR2 SVGIG (reference sequence). V lost 8 bases, J lost 0 bases, and 11 bases lay in between. The CDR3 DNA reads as TGTGCCGGCAGATCTAGCTCCTACAATGAGCAGTTCTTC. Translated, it gives CAGRSSSYNEQFF. Full variable domain (outside the CDR3, taken from reference TRBV30 and TRBJ2-1): SQTIHQWPATLVQPVGSPLSLECTVEGTSNPNLYWYRQAAGRGLQLLFYSVGIGQISSEVPQNLSASRPQDRQFILSSKKLLLSDSGFYLCAGRSSSYNEQFFGPGTRLTVL.

This chain links TRBV6-5 with TRBJ2-3; D perhaps matches TRBD2 (5 bases). Trimming cost V 4 bases and J 5 bases, with 16 bases left between them. Germline values: CDR1 MNHEY, CDR2 SVGAGI. The CDR3 is 15 residues long. The CDR3 DNA follows: TGTGCCAGCAGTTGGTTTATGGCGGGTCTAGATACGCAGTATTTT. Encoded protein: CASSWFMAGLDTQYF.

CDR3 residues: CASSYRDSRYNEQFF. The DNA for the CDR3 is TGTGCCAGCAGTTACCGGGACTCTCGCTACAATGAGCAGTTCTTC. The chain employs TRBV6-5 and TRBJ2-1, with D maybe TRBD2 (6 bases). The CDR3 spans 15 residues. CDR1 is MNHEY and CDR2 is SVGAGI in the germline V gene. The V and J ends lost 2 bases and 3 bases respectively, with 11 bases between them.

The V gene is TRBV7-2, the J gene TRBJ2-7; a possible D gene is TRBD2 (5 bases). V shed 2 bases and J shed 3 bases, with 8 bases lying between them. The CDR3 contains 13 residues. Germline CDR1 SGHTA, CDR2 FQGNSA. DNA of the CDR3: TGTGCCAGCAGCTTAACGGGATACTACGAGCAGTACTTC. This encodes CASSLTGYYEQYF. Full variable domain (missing parts from reference TRBV7-2 and TRBJ2-7): GAGVSQSPSNKVTEKGKDVELRCDPISGHTALYWYRQSLGQGLEFLIYFQGNSAPDKSGLPSDRFSAERTGGSVSTLTIQRTQQEDSAVYLCASSLTGYYEQYFGPGTRLTVT.

This chain links TRBV9 with TRBJ1-2; TRBD1 matches at 9 bases. Germline V lookup: CDR1 SGDLS, CDR2 YYNGEE. With V trimmed by 6 bases and J by 6 bases, 3 bases remained unmatched. The CDR3 spans 12 residues. CDR3 sequence reads: CASKGQGHGYTF. The DNA of the CDR3 is TGTGCCAGCAAGGGACAGGGCCATGGCTACACCTTC. The variable domain in full, with the rest retrieved from reference TRBV9 and TRBJ1-2, is DSGVTQTPKHLITATGQRVTLRCSPRSGDLSVYWYQQSLDQGLQFLIQYYNGEERAKGNILERFSAQQFPDLHSELNLSSLELGDSALYFCASKGQGHGYTFGSGTRLTVV.

J is TRBJ1-2 and V is TRBV11-2; 9 nucleotides agree with TRBD1. Per germline, CDR1 SGHAT and CDR2 FQNNGV. Trimming removed 3 bases from V and 3 bases from J; junction bases left unmatched: 5. This CDR3 comprises 15 residues. DNA of the CDR3: TGTGCCAGCAGCTTTCGGGACAGGGCGCACTATGGCTACACCTTC. Its protein product is CASSFRDRAHYGYTF.

The chain couples TRBV7-3 to TRBJ2-1; D remains unclear. The CDR3 is 17 amino acids. CDR1 SGHTA and CDR2 FQGTGA come from the germline V gene. Trimming left V 2 bases short and J 0 bases short, with 14 bases between. The CDR3 reads CASSLSPASLSYNEQFF. CDR3 nucleotide sequence: TGTGCCAGCAGCTTATCGCCAGCGAGCCTCTCCTACAATGAGCAGTTCTTC.

The chain combines TRBV9 with TRBJ2-3, with D uncertain. Germline V gene lookup returns CDR1 SGDLS and CDR2 YYNGEE. V lost 0 bases, J lost 2 bases, and 7 bases lay in between. The CDR3 consists of 14 residues. CDR3 protein: CASSVGGTTDTQYF. For the CDR3, the DNA is TGTGCCAGCAGCGTAGGCGGAACCACAGATACGCAGTATTTT.

The J gene is TRBJ2-7, the V gene TRBV27; 8 bases align to TRBD2. The ends lost 6 bases at V and 5 bases at J; junction bases unmatched: 9. Germline CDR1 and CDR2: MNHEY and SMNVEV (reference sequence). The CDR3 covers 14 residues. The CDR3 protein is CASSQSGSFDEQYF. The CDR3 DNA reads TGTGCCAGCAGCCAGAGCGGGAGTTTCGACGAGCAGTACTTC.

The V gene is TRBV5-6, the J gene TRBJ2-7, with 8 bases that match TRBD1. The CDR3 sequence is 13 residues long. In germline, CDR1 is SGHDT, CDR2 YYEEEE. V was clipped by 3 bases and J by 9 bases; unmatched bases: 8. In DNA, the CDR3 is TGTGCCAGCAGCTATGGGGGACAGGCCGCGCAGTACTTC. This translates into CASSYGGQAAQYF.

The chain links TRBV6-4 to TRBJ1-1; TRBD1 matches 7 bases. V dropped 5 bases and J dropped 5; count of bases not matched to a gene: 5. CDR1 and CDR2 from the germline V gene are MRHNA and SNTAGT. The CDR3 extends over 13 amino acids. The CDR3 nucleotides are TGTGCCAGCAGTAAAACAGGGGAGACTGAAGCTTTCTTT. This encodes CASSKTGETEAFF.

The chain is built from TRBV11-2 and TRBJ1-3, with 7 bases fitting TRBD1. The length of the CDR3 is 15 residues. V trimming: 5 bases; J trimming: 6 bases; junction bases outside the gene matches: 10. Germline CDR1 and CDR2: SGHAT and FQNNGV. The CDR3 nucleotides are TGTGCCAGCAGCCGATCGACAGGGAGGATAAACACCATATATTTT. It translates to CASSRSTGRINTIYF.

In nucleotides, the CDR3 is TGTGCCATCAGTGCAGTCAGGGGGAATCGCAATCAGCCCCAGCATTTT. Translated: CAISAVRGNRNQPQHF. This sequence joins TRBV10-3 and TRBJ1-5; TRBD1 agrees at 7 bases. V lost 4 bases, J lost 2 bases, and 8 bases stayed unmatched. Germline CDR1 ENHRY, CDR2 SYGVKD. The CDR3 loop spans 16 amino acids.

The chain carries TRBV5-6 and TRBJ2-1; TRBD2 matches at 7 bases. The CDR3 runs to 16 residues. Germline V gives CDR1 SGHDT, CDR2 YYEEEE. The trim removed 7 bases at V and 5 bases at J, leaving 15 bases unmatched. The chain's CDR3 is CASEKTWRLADNEQFF. Here the CDR3 DNA reads TGTGCCAGCGAAAAGACCTGGCGACTAGCTGACAATGAGCAGTTCTTC.

The chain has TRBV7-9 and TRBJ1-4; D gene uncertain. Between the trimmed V and J ends, which lost 3 bases and 8 bases, there was a span of 19 bases. The CDR3 totals 16 residues. The germline CDR1 and CDR2 sequences are SEHNR and FQNEAQ (reference sequence). CDR3 nucleotide sequence: TGTGCCAGCAGCTTGAGGGCCGTGGGGTTTGAGGAAAAACTGTTTTTT. This translates into CASSLRAVGFEEKLFF.

The chain has TRBV4-1 and TRBJ1-1, with D possibly being TRBD1 (6 bases). This CDR3 comprises 14 residues. Trimming pared 0 bases from V and 4 bases from J, leaving 9 bases between. Germline values: CDR1 MGHRA, CDR2 YSYEKL. CDR3 DNA sequence: TGCGCCAGCAGCCAAGATAGAGGGGGCACTGAAGCTTTCTTT. It is translated as CASSQDRGGTEAFF.

This chain links TRBV29-1 with TRBJ2-1; 9 bases align to TRBD2. The germline CDR1 and CDR2 sequences are SQVTM and ANQGSEA. CDR3 length: 11 amino acids. J gave up 15 bases and V 6 bases, and 9 bases lay outside the gene matches. The CDR3 sequence is CSVWREGQPFF. CDR3 nucleotides: TGCAGCGTCTGGCGGGAGGGCCAACCGTTCTTC.

The V and J genes are TRBV9 and TRBJ1-2, with no clear D. The CDR3 spans 15 residues. V gave up 3 bases and J gave up 7 bases, with 19 bases separating them. Germline V gene lookup returns CDR1 SGDLS and CDR2 YYNGEE. In DNA form, the CDR3 reads TGTGCCAGCAGCGGGGTTGGAAAAGGAGGCGCTGGCTACACCTTC. Protein product: CASSGVGKGGAGYTF.

The gene calls are TRBV9 and TRBJ1-4, with D perhaps TRBD1 (5 bases). This CDR3 has 15 residues. Germline V gene data show CDR1 as SGDLS and CDR2 as YYNGEE. Trimming shortened V by 4 bases and J by 5 bases, and 15 bases separated the two germline ends. In DNA, the CDR3 is TGTGCCAGCAGCTCTGGGGCAGCTCGGAATGAAAAACTGTTTTTT. It codes for CASSSGAARNEKLFF.

The sample holds a few counts of this clone. The V call is TRBV6-6, the J call TRBJ1-1; 7 bases agree with TRBD1. Trimming at V came to 8 bases and at J to 6 bases, leaving 12 bases not matched to a gene. This CDR3 spans 14 amino acids. Germline loops: CDR1 MNHNY, CDR2 SVGAGI (reference sequence). The CDR3 coding sequence is TGTGCCAGCCGGCCCGAACAGGGGATCTCTGAAGCTTTCTTT. Its protein is CASRPEQGISEAFF.

Only a few counts were recorded for this clone. V and J are TRBV9 and TRBJ1-1; D remains unclear. The germline V gene encodes CDR1 SGDLS and CDR2 YYNGEE. The CDR3 consists of 13 residues. With 0 bases removed from V and 9 bases from J, the gap between germline ends came to 12 bases. As DNA, the CDR3 is TGTGCCAGCAGCGTAGCTACGGCGGCTAAAGCTTTCTTT. Translation gives CASSVATAAKAFF.

This rearrangement joins TRBV25-1 to TRBJ1-1, with D unclear. Germline CDR1 reads MGHDK; CDR2 reads SYGVNS. This CDR3 comprises 13 residues. V dropped 1 base and J dropped 5 bases, with 8 bases sitting between them. CDR3 amino acids: CASSEFGETEAFF. The DNA of the CDR3 is TGTGCCAGCAGTGAATTTGGGGAGACTGAAGCTTTCTTT.

In nucleotides, the CDR3 is TGTGCCAGTAGTATAAGGACTAGCGGGGTATACAATGAGCAGTTCTTC. Translation: CASSIRTSGVYNEQFF. This chain uses TRBV19 with TRBJ2-1, with 12 nucleotides matching TRBD2. The length of the CDR3 is 16 residues. The J segment lost 4 bases and the V segment lost 2 bases, leaving 3 bases of the junction unmatched. Germline CDR1 is LNHDA and CDR2 is SQIVND (reference sequence).